This passage covers 6 T cell receptor beta chains from one sample sequenced in a study of T cell repertoires in cytomegalovirus infection. TCRdb used MiXCR to reprocess the reads, holding one entry per CDR3 protein. The sample comprises about 240,000 distinct CDR3 sequences, around an eighth of which are singletons, and roughly 1.7% rests with the top ten. Sequencing was carried out using PBMCs. The receptors stem from a human donor in good health (CMV status not recorded). Some clones in this sample may be carry-over from other donors' samples.

This chain connects TRBV12-3 or TRBV12-4 to TRBJ2-6; D may be TRBD1 (6 bases). This CDR3 spans 16 amino acids. Trimming pared 4 bases from V and 0 bases from J, leaving 10 bases between. The CDR3, as DNA: TGTGCCAGCAGTTGGGGGCAGCTCTCTGGGGCCAACGTCCTGACTTTC. It specifies CASSWGQLSGANVLTF.

This clonotype appeared a few times. The rearrangement uses TRBV4-3 and TRBJ2-4; weak D call: TRBD1 (6 bases). Germline CDR1 and CDR2: LGHNA and YSLEER. V was cut by 0 bases and J by 7 bases, with 19 bases left in between. The CDR3 has 17 amino acids. The CDR3, as DNA: TGCGCCAGCAGCCAAGATAGTTTAGGGCAGGGGCGGAACATTCAGTACTTC. Its protein product is CASSQDSLGQGRNIQYF.

This rearrangement joins TRBV20-1 to TRBJ1-2; 9 bases align to TRBD1. The V gene end was trimmed by 6 bases and the J gene end by 4 bases; junction bases not matched to a gene: 6. There are 13 residues in the CDR3. CDR1 is DFQATT, CDR2 SNEGSKA, per germline (reference sequence). The CDR3 reads CSATGTGPYGYTF. Here the CDR3 DNA reads TGCAGTGCAACGGGGACAGGGCCCTATGGCTACACCTTC.

The sample holds many counts of this clonotype. The chain is built from TRBV7-2 and TRBJ2-3, with D tentatively TRBD1 (5 bases). Germline lookup yields CDR1 SGHTA and CDR2 FQGNSA. V shed 2 bases and J shed 5 bases, with 14 bases lying between them. The CDR3 runs to 15 residues. CDR3 nucleotides: TGTGCCAGCAGCTTATACGCAAGGGGTCAAGATACGCAGTATTTT. Its translation is CASSLYARGQDTQYF.

This clonotype was seen at least ten times. V is TRBV6-2 or TRBV6-3 and J is TRBJ2-3; 10 nucleotides align to TRBD2. CDR3 length: 16 residues. Germline loops: CDR1 MNHEY, CDR2 SVGEGT. The ends lost 0 bases at V and 4 bases at J; junction bases unmatched: 4. The CDR3 DNA sequence: TGTGCCAGCAGTTACTCGAAGCGGGGGGGCCCAGATACGCAGTATTTT. This encodes CASSYSKRGGPDTQYF.

This clonotype has just a few counts. The gene calls are TRBV6-5 and TRBJ2-1; maybe TRBD2 (5 bases). Germline V gene data show CDR1 as MNHEY and CDR2 as SVGAGI. V was pared by 4 bases and J by 6 bases, with 10 bases between. This CDR3 comprises 13 residues. CDR3 residues: CASSWSTTNEQFF. DNA of the CDR3: TGTGCCAGCAGTTGGTCGACTACCAATGAGCAGTTCTTC.